The rows below give T cell receptor beta chains drawn from one sample of a study of T-cell memory formation after mild COVID-19. TCRdb passed the 5' RACE reads through MiXCR, listing each CDR3 protein once. The data contain tens of thousands of distinct CDR3 sequences, 7.5% to 8% of them singletons. Sequencing was carried out using PBMCs or a T cell subset sorted from them (not recorded which). The source is a man between 18 and 29 years old who had mild COVID-19 (a few samples of this study predate the infection). Cell type and time point are not known. The conserved cysteine and the conserved F or W are not part of the CDR3 here. A D gene is named only where the DNA matches it firmly. A clone size is listed for some rows: how often the clone was seen (once, few, many), or a class if it is expanded.

J,size,V,D,CDR3
TRBJ2-1,many,TRBV7-9,TRBD1,ASSHAGQGWNEQF
TRBJ1-2,many,TRBV20-1,NA,SARDSGVYYT
TRBJ2-5,many,TRBV24-1,NA,ATSASRWGSQETQY
TRBJ2-3,many,TRBV7-2,TRBD2,ASRLGGGPSTDTQY
TRBJ1-1,many,TRBV14,NA,ASSRFTYTEAF
TRBJ1-1,many,TRBV4-3,NA,ASSQDGQLNTEAF
TRBJ2-3,many,TRBV11-2,NA,ASSLDVGRARADTQY
TRBJ2-7,many,TRBV4-1,TRBD1,ASSLLGQGNEQY
TRBJ2-1,many,TRBV5-1,NA,ASSLEGTYNEQF
TRBJ2-3,many,TRBV9,NA,ASSVEATDTQY
TRBJ2-3,few,TRBV7-2,NA,ASSPYLTSYTDTQY
TRBJ1-5,many,TRBV28,NA,ASSFGVNQPQH
TRBJ1-1,many,TRBV27,TRBD1,ASTLTGGNTEAF
TRBJ1-2,many,TRBV6-6,TRBD1,ASSRDSSNYGYT
TRBJ2-2,few,TRBV15,NA,ATSSRTGELF
TRBJ2-5,few,TRBV3-1,TRBD2,ASSQEGGLAGPETQY
TRBJ2-1,NA,TRBV28,NA,ASNSFRGFNEQF
TRBJ2-3,many,TRBV29-1,NA,SVAGARDTQY
TRBJ2-6,NA,TRBV7-9,TRBD1,AILSRSGTGAMKGANVLT
TRBJ2-7,NA,TRBV6-2/TRBV6-3,NA,ASSIGRREQY
TRBJ1-6,many,TRBV5-1,NA,ASSSEENSPLH
TRBJ1-2,many,TRBV7-9,NA,ASSHPRGRHGYT
TRBJ2-1,many,TRBV3-1,TRBD1,ASSPSTGVAGNEQF
TRBJ2-7,NA,TRBV4-3,NA,ASSQGVGKTSYEQY
TRBJ2-1,many,TRBV6-2/TRBV6-3,NA,ASSYSTANEQF
TRBJ1-1,many,TRBV4-1,NA,ASSLRTLGTEAF
TRBJ2-5,many,TRBV19,TRBD1,ASSPGQSKETQY
TRBJ2-1,many,TRBV5-1,TRBD2,ASSSTLAGGLYEQF
TRBJ2-7,NA,TRBV19,TRBD1,ASSTTGAYEQY
TRBJ2-3,many,TRBV6-4,NA,ASSLASGTDTQY
TRBJ1-1,NA,TRBV20-1,NA,SARVQLNTEAF
TRBJ1-3,medium-sized,TRBV29-1,NA,SVEPGSGNTIY
TRBJ1-1,many,TRBV5-6,TRBD1,ASSLGQGSLNTEAF
TRBJ1-5,many,TRBV20-1,NA,SARGYQRQPQH
TRBJ2-1,many,TRBV11-2,TRBD2,ASSPGGKNEQF
TRBJ1-5,many,TRBV27,NA,ASSLRYRGDQPQH
TRBJ2-5,many,TRBV19,TRBD2,ASSQPGGETQY
TRBJ2-2,many,TRBV20-1,NA,SARAGTLVGELF
TRBJ2-3,NA,TRBV11-1,NA,ASAQTDTQY
TRBJ2-3,many,TRBV10-3,NA,AISLGGLADTQY
TRBJ2-7,many,TRBV7-8,TRBD1,ASSSRPGQGGYEQY
TRBJ1-1,many,TRBV5-1,NA,ASSSRGIEAF
TRBJ1-1,many,TRBV20-1,TRBD1,SAREQGDTEAF
TRBJ2-3,NA,TRBV4-2,NA,ASSQDLALRNTDTQY
TRBJ1-1,many,TRBV20-1,TRBD1,SVRTGNTEAF
TRBJ2-5,many,TRBV12-3/TRBV12-4,TRBD1,ASSQELGSRDSEQETQY
TRBJ2-7,few,TRBV18,NA,ASSPPARTSYEQY
TRBJ2-3,many,TRBV7-6,NA,ASSLGTTRTDTQY
TRBJ1-6,many,TRBV15,NA,ATSSRDPPQSPLH
TRBJ1-1,NA,TRBV18,NA,ATTGGGPNTEAF
TRBJ2-3,many,TRBV6-2/TRBV6-3,NA,ASELRWKAGDTQY
TRBJ1-5,many,TRBV12-3/TRBV12-4,TRBD1,ASSSQGKGQPQH
TRBJ1-1,many,TRBV7-2,NA,ASSLQLDDPRAF